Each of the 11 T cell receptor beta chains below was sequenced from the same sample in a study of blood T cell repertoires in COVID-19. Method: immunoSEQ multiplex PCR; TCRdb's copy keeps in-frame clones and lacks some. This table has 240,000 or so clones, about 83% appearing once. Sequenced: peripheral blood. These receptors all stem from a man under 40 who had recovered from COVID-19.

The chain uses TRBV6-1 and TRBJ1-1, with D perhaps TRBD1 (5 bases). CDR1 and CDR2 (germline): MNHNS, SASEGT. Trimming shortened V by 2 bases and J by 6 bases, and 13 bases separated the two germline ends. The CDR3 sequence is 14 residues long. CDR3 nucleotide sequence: TGTGCCAGCAGTGAATTGGGGGGTAGGGCTGAAGCTTTCTTT. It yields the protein CASSELGGRAEAFF.

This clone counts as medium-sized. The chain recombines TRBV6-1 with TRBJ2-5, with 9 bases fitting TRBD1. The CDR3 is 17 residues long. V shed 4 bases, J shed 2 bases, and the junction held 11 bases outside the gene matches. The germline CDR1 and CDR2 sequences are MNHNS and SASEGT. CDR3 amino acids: CASSVNLPGTGQETQYF. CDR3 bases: TGTGCCAGCAGTGTAAACCTGCCCGGGACAGGGCAAGAGACCCAGTACTTC.

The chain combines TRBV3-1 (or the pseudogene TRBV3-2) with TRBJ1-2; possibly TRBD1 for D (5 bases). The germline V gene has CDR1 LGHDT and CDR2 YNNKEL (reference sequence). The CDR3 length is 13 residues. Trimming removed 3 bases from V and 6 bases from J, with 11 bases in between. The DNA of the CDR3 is TGTGCCAGCAGCCAGCGGGGGGTCGATGGCTACACCTTC. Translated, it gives CASSQRGVDGYTF.

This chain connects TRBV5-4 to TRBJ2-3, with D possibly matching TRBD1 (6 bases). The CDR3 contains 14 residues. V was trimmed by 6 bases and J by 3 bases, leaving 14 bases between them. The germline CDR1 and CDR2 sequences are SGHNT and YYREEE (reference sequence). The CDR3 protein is CASNQQGWTDTQYF. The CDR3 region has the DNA TGTGCCAGCAATCAACAGGGATGGACAGATACGCAGTATTTT.

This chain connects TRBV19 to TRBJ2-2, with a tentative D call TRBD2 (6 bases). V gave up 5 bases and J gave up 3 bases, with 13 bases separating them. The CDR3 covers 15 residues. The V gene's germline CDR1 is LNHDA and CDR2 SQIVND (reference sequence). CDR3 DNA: TGTGCCAGTAGTGGGTGGGGACTTGACACCGGGGAGCTGTTTTTT. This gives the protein CASSGWGLDTGELFF.

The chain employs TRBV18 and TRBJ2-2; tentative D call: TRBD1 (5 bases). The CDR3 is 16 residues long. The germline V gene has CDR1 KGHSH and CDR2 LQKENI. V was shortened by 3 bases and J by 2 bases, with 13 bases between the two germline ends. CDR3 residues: CASSPFFGHNTGELFF. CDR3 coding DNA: TGTGCCAGCTCACCCTTTTTTGGACACAACACCGGGGAGCTGTTTTTT.

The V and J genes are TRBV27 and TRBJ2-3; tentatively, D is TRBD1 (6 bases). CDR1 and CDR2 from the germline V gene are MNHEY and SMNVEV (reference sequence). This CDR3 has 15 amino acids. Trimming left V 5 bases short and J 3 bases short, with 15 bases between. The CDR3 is CASSPPRDKTDTQYF. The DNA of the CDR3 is TGTGCCAGCAGTCCCCCCCGGGACAAAACAGATACGCAGTATTTT.

The CDR3 reads CASSGGGYNSPLHF. CDR3 bases: TGTGCCAGCAGCGGAGGTGGCTATAATTCACCCCTCCACTTT. This chain connects TRBV6-6 to TRBJ1-6; D not resolved. Trimming removed 6 bases at V and 3 bases at J, with 9 bases between. The germline CDR1 and CDR2 sequences are MNHNY and SVGAGI (reference sequence). This CDR3 is built from 14 residues.

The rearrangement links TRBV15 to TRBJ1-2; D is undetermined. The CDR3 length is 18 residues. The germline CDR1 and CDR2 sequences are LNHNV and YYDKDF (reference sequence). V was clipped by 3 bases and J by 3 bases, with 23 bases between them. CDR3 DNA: TGTGCCACCAGCAGCATCCAAGTAACCGAGAGCGGCGACTATGGCTACACCTTC. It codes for CATSSIQVTESGDYGYTF.

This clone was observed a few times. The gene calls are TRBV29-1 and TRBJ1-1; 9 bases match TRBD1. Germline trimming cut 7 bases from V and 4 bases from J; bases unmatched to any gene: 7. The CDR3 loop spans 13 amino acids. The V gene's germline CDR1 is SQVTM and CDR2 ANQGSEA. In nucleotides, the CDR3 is TGCAGCGCGGGGACAGGGTCGGTCACTGAAGCTTTCTTT. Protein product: CSAGTGSVTEAFF. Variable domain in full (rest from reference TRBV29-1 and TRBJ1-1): SAVISQKPSRDICQRGTSLTIQCQVDSQVTMMFWYRQQPGQSLTLIATANQGSEATYESGFVIDKFPISRPNLTFSTLTVSNMSPEDSSIYLCSAGTGSVTEAFFGQGTRLTVV.

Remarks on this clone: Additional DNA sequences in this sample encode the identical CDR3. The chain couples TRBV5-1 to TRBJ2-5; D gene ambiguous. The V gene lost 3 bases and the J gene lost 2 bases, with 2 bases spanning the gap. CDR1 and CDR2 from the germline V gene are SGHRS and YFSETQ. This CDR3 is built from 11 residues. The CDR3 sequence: CASSSQETQYF. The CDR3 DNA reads TGCGCCAGCAGCTCTCAAGAGACCCAGTACTTC.